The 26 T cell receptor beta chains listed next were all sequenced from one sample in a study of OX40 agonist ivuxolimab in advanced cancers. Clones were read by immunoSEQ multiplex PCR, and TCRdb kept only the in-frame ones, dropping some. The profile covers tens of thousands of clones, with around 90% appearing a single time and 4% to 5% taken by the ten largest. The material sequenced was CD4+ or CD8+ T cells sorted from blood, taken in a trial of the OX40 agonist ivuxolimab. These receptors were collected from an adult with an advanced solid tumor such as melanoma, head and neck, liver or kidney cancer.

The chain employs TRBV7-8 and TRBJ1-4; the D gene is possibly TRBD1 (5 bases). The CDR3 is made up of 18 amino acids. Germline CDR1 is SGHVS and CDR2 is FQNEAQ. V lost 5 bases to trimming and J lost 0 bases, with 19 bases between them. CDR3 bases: TGTGCCAGCAGCCCCAGCCTTGAGGGGTTAGCAACTAATGAAAAACTGTTTTTT. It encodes CASSPSLEGLATNEKLFF.

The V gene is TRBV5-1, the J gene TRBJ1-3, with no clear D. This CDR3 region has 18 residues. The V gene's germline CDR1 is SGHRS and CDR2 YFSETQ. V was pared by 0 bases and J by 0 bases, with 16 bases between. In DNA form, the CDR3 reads TGCGCCAGCAGCTTGGAAGGAGGAACCTACCCCTCTGGAAACACCATATATTTT. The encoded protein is CASSLEGGTYPSGNTIYF.

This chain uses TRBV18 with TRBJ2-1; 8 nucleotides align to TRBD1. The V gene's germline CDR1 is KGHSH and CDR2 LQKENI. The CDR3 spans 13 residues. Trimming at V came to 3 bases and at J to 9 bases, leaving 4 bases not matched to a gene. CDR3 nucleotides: TGTGCCAGCTCACCCCGAGACAGGGGTGAGCAGTTCTTC. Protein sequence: CASSPRDRGEQFF. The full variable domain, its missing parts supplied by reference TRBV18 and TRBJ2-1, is NAGVMQNPRHLVRRRGQEARLRCSPMKGHSHVYWYRQLPEEGLKFMVYLQKENIIDESGMPKERFSAEFPKEGPSILRIQQVVRGDSAAYFCASSPRDRGEQFFGPGTRLTVL.

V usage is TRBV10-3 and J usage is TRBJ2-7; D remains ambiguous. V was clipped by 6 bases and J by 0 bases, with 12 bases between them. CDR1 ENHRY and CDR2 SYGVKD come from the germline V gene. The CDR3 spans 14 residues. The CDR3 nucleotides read TGTGCCATCAGCGACCCCCCTACCTCCTACGAGCAGTACTTC. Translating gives CAISDPPTSYEQYF.

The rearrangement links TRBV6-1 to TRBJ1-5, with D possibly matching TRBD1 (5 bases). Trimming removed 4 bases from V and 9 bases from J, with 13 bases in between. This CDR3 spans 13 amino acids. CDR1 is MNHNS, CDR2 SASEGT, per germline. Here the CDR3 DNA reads TGTGCCAGCAGTGGACAGAGGTTGGGGCCCCAGCATTTT. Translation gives CASSGQRLGPQHF.

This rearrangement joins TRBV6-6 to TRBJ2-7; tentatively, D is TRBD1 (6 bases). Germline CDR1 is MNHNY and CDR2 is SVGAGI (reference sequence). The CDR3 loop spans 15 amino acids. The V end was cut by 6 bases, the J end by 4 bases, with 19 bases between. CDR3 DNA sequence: TGTGCCAGCAGACTCTTCCCACAGGGTGTTTACGAGCAGTACTTC. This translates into CASRLFPQGVYEQYF.

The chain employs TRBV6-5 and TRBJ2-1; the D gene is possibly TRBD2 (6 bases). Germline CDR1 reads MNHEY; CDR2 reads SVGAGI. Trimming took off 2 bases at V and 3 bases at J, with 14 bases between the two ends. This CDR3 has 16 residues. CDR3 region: CASSYGRGADYNEQFF. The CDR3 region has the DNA TGTGCCAGCAGTTACGGGCGCGGGGCCGACTACAATGAGCAGTTCTTC.

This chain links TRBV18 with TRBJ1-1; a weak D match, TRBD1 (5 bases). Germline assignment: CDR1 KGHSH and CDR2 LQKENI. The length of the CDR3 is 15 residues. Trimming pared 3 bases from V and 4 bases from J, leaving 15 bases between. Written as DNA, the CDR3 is TGTGCCAGCTCACCGGGGCGGGAATGGGGCACTGAAGCTTTCTTT. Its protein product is CASSPGREWGTEAFF.

This CDR3 is CASSLRGDYGYTF. CDR3 sequence (DNA): TGTGCCAGCTCACTCCGCGGGGATTATGGCTACACCTTC. The rearrangement joins TRBV18 to TRBJ1-2; no clear D gene. V shed 4 bases and J shed 5 bases, with 11 bases lying between them. CDR3 length: 13 amino acids. The germline gives CDR1 KGHSH, CDR2 LQKENI.

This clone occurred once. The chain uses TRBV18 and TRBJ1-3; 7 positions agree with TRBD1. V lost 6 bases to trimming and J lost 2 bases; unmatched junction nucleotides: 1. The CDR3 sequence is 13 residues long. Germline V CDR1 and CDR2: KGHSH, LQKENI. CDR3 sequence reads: CASSQGAGNTIYF. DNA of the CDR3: TGTGCCAGCTCCCAGGGGGCTGGAAACACCATATATTTT.

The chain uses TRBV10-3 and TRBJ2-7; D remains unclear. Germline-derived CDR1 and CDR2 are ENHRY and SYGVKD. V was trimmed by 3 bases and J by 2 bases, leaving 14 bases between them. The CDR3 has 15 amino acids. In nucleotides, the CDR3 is TGTGCCATCAGTGAAGCGTTGGGCGTCGCCTACGAGCAGTACTTC. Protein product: CAISEALGVAYEQYF.

CDR3 region: CASSLDLGVFTDTQYF. The CDR3 DNA sequence: TGTGCCAGCAGCTTGGACCTGGGAGTCTTCACAGATACGCAGTATTTT. The chain links TRBV5-5 to TRBJ2-3, with D maybe TRBD2 (5 bases). Trimming pared 0 bases from V and 2 bases from J, leaving 13 bases between. The CDR3 spans 16 residues. The V gene's germline CDR1 is SGHKS and CDR2 YYEKEE (reference sequence).

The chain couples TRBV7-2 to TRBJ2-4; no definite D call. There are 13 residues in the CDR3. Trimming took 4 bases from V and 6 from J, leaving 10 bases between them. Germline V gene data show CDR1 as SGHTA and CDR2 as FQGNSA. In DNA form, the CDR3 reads TGTGCCAGCAGCTCAAGGACGGGAAACATTCAGTACTTC. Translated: CASSSRTGNIQYF.

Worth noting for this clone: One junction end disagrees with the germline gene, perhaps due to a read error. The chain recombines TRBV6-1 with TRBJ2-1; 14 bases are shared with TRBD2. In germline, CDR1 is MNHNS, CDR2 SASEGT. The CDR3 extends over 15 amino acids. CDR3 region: CTSAIGLAGGAEQFF. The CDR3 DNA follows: TGTACCAGCGCAATCGGACTAGCGGGGGGCGCTGAGCAGTTCTTC.

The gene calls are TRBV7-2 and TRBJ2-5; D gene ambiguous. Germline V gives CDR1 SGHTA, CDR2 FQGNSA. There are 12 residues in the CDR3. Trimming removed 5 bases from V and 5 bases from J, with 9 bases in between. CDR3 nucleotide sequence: TGTGCCAGCAGCAAGCCTGAGGAGACCCAGTACTTC. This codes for CASSKPEETQYF.

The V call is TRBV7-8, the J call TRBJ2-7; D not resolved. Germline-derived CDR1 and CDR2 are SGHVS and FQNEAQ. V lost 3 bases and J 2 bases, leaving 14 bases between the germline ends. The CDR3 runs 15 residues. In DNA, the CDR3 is TGTGCCAGCAGCTTCCTGAGCGTTTCTACCTACGAGCAGTACTTC. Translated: CASSFLSVSTYEQYF.

The CDR3 is CASSIVGHPSTDTQYF. Written as DNA, the CDR3 is TGTGCCAGTAGTATAGTGGGACATCCCAGCACAGATACGCAGTATTTT. This chain uses TRBV19 with TRBJ2-3, with a possible D match to TRBD1 (6 bases). V was shortened by 1 base and J by 0 bases, with 11 bases between the two germline ends. The CDR3 has 16 amino acids. Germline V gene sequence: CDR1 LNHDA, CDR2 SQIVND (reference sequence).

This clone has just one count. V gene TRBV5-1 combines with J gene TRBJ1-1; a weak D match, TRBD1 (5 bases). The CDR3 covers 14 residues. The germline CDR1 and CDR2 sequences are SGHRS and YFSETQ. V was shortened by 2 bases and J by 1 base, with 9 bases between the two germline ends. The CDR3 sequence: CASSFAGSNTEAFF. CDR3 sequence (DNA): TGCGCCAGCAGCTTTGCAGGGTCGAACACTGAAGCTTTCTTT.

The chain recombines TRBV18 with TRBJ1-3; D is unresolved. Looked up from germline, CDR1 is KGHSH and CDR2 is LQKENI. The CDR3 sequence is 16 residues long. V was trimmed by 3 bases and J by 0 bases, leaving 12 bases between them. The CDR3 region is CASSPLRDFSGNTIYF. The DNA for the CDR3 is TGTGCCAGCTCACCTCTCAGAGACTTCTCTGGAAACACCATATATTTT.

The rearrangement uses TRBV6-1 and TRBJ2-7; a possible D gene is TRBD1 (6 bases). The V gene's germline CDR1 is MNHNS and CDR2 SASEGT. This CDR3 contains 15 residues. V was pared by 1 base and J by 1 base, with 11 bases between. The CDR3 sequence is CASSEGFRGSYEQYF. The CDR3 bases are TGTGCCAGCAGTGAAGGGTTCAGGGGATCCTACGAGCAGTACTTC.

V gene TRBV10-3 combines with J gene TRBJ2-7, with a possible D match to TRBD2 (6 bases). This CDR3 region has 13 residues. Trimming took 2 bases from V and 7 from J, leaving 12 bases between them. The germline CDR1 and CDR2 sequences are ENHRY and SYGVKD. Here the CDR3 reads CAISEAGLEEQYF. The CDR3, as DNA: TGTGCCATCAGTGAGGCGGGACTCGAAGAGCAGTACTTC.

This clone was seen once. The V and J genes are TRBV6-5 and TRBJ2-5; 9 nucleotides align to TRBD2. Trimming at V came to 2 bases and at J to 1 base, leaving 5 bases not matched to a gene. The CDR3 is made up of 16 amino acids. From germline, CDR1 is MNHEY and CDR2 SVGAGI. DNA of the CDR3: TGTGCCAGCAGTTACGGGCCAGCGGGAGGCCAAGAGACCCAGTACTTC. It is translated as CASSYGPAGGQETQYF.

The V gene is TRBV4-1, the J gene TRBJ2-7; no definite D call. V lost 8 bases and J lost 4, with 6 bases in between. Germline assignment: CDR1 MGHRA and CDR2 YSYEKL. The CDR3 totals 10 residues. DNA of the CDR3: TGCGCCAGCCAGAATTACGAGCAGTACTTC. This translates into CASQNYEQYF.

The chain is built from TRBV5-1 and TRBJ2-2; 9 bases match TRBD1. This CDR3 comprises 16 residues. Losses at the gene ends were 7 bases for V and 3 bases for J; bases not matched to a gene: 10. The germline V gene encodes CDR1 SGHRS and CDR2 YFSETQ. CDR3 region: CASSQGGTGYTGELFF. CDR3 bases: TGCGCCAGCTCCCAAGGGGGGACAGGGTACACCGGGGAGCTGTTTTTT. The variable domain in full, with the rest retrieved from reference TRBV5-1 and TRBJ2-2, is KAGVTQTPRYLIKTRGQQVTLSCSPISGHRSVSWYQQTPGQGLQFLFEYFSETQRNKGNFPGRFSGRQFSNSRSEMNVSTLELGDSALYLCASSQGGTGYTGELFFGEGSRLTVL.

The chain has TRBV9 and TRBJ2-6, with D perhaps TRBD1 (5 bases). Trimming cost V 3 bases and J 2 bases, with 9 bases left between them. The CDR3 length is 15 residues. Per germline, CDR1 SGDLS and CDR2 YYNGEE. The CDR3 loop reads CASSDTGAGANVLTF. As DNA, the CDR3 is TGTGCCAGCAGCGATACAGGTGCTGGGGCCAACGTCCTGACTTTC.

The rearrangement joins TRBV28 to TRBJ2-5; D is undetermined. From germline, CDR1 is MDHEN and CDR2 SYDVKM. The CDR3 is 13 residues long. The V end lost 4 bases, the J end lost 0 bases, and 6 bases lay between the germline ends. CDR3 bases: TGTGCCAGCAGTTACATGTACCAAGAGACCCAGTACTTC. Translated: CASSYMYQETQYF.